The text below deals with one TCR beta chain. These data originate in a study of blood T cell repertoires in COVID-19. Per the study methods: Scientists estimated how many nucleated cells there were by amplifying reference gene primers. Some clones are missing from TCRdb's copy, which holds only in-frame ones; the method was immunoSEQ multiplex PCR. The D gene and trimming were derived from the DNA, and the V and J assignments and clone size from that table. Counted here are hundreds of thousands of clones, more than 80% occurring once; the ten biggest clones make up roughly 2.3%. Individuals drawn from 24 US areas were about 18 to 95 years old. Participants' own reports of clinical history determined their cohort assignment. Donors in Cohort 3 who had recovered were those with two negative PCRs, healthcare professional clearance, or resolution of their symptoms. The CDR3 consists of 16 residues. After removal of 3 bases from V and 1 base from J, the junction contained 8 bases not matched to a gene. Germline CDR1 is LNHDA and CDR2 is SQIVND (reference sequence).

The TCR sequence derives from a woman aged 18 to 35 who had recovered from COVID-19. V is TRBV19 and J is TRBJ2-7, with TRBD1 matching 8 bases. Material: PBMCs or T cells enriched from blood (not recorded which). The CDR3 sequence is CASSIFGGQGSYEQYF. CDR3 nucleotide sequence: TGTGCCAGTAGTATTTTCGGCGGACAGGGATCCTACGAGCAGTACTTC.